Described below is a single TCR beta chain sequence and its context. TCRdb analysed the 5' RACE reads with MiXCR anew, one entry per CDR3 protein. Altogether 350,000 to 500,000 distinct CDR3 sequences are present, about 20% being singletons, with the ten largest covering roughly 21%. This CDR3 comprises 13 residues. V was shortened by 1 base and J by 5 bases, with 8 bases between the two germline ends. Per the germline V gene, CDR1 is LGHDT and CDR2 is YNNKEL (reference sequence). This sample is part of a study of T-cell memory formation after mild COVID-19. What was sequenced was PBMCs or a T cell subset sorted from them (not recorded which). This sequence originates from a man between 18 and 29 years old who had mild COVID-19 (a few samples of this study predate the infection). Cell type and time point are not known. The genes are TRBV3-1 and TRBJ2-5; D is undetermined. The CDR3 here is CASSQVVKETQYF. CDR3 sequence (DNA): TGTGCCAGCAGCCAAGTTGTCAAGGAGACCCAGTACTTC.